The table lists the clone carrying this TCR beta chain with a few counts. Its antigen remains unknown. These data originate in a study of T cells in Graves' hyperthyroidism and ophthalmopathy. TCR beta CDR3 sequences were amplified from RNA transcripts. The HTBI primer set drove a first-round RT-PCR of the TCR CDR3. TCRdb passed the multiplex PCR reads through MiXCR, listing each CDR3 protein once. The repertoire holds 490,000 or so distinct CDR3 sequences, roughly a sixth seen once, with 25% to 30% in the top ten. Points from the study as a whole: Most clonotypes expanded in the thyroid (above 0.001) were also present in blood. The model anticipated ophthalmopathy a median around six months pre-onset.

Researchers barred patients who had uncontrolled infection, other autoimmune disease, pregnancy or lactation. Diagnosis relied on clinical symptoms, serum thyroxine and TRAb, thyroid ultrasound and orbital computed tomography. The receptor comes from a young woman with Graves' ophthalmopathy. Sequences were obtained from blood.

The chain's CDR3 is CASRPWTGAAGELFF. The DNA for the CDR3 is TGTGCCAGCAGACCCTGGACAGGGGCAGCCGGGGAGCTGTTTTTT. V usage is TRBV28 and J usage is TRBJ2-2; 9 nucleotides match TRBD1. Germline-derived CDR1 and CDR2 are MDHEN and SYDVKM. J was trimmed by 6 bases and V by 6 bases; bases with no gene match: 8. The CDR3 is 15 amino acids.